Listed below are T cell receptor beta chains from one sample, sequenced in a study of T cells in localized non-small cell lung cancer. The table came from immunoSEQ multiplex PCR; TCRdb's copy has only in-frame clones and leaves some out. The sample carries fewer than 95,000 clones, more than 75% recorded once. The sequences come from PBMCs, collected before any cancer treatment. All receptors derive from a woman aged 35-75 years with stage II squamous cell lung carcinoma. CDR3s include the opening cysteine and the closing phenylalanine or tryptophan. The order of the fields is D gene, J gene, CDR3 length, V gene, clone size, CDR3 protein, CDR3 DNA. D genes are given only for firm matches. The size entry is marked missing in some rows and otherwise reads once, few, many or a size class.

D: -
J: TRBJ2-1
length: 14
V: TRBV30
size: -
CDR3: CAWIPRGAGDEQFF
DNA: TGTGCCTGGATACCCCGGGGAGCGGGCGATGAGCAGTTCTTC

D: -
J: TRBJ2-7
length: 13
V: TRBV5-1
size: -
CDR3: CASSRDGPYEQYF
DNA: TGCGCCAGCAGCAGGGACGGACCTTACGAGCAGTACTTC

D: -
J: TRBJ2-4
length: 12
V: TRBV7-2
size: -
CDR3: CASSPRGDIQYF
DNA: TGTGCCAGCAGCCCGAGGGGCGACATTCAGTACTTC

D: -
J: TRBJ2-1
length: 15
V: TRBV5-8
size: -
CDR3: CASSFLQRVYNEQFF
DNA: TGTGCCAGCAGCTTTCTGCAGCGGGTTTACAATGAGCAGTTCTTC

D: TRBD1
J: TRBJ1-2
length: 14
V: TRBV6-1
size: -
CDR3: CASNRDRTNYGYTF
DNA: TGTGCCAGCAACCGGGACAGAACTAACTATGGCTACACCTTC

D: -
J: TRBJ1-2
length: 16
V: TRBV5-5
size: -
CDR3: CASSFLGRVADYGYTF
DNA: TGTGCCAGCAGCTTTCTCGGCAGGGTCGCGGACTATGGCTACACCTTC

D: -
J: TRBJ1-2
length: 13
V: TRBV5-1
size: -
CDR3: CASSLGSALGYTF
DNA: TGCGCCAGCAGCTTGGGGTCCGCGTTGGGCTACACCTTC

D: TRBD1
J: TRBJ2-7
length: 14
V: TRBV2
size: -
CDR3: CASRGTGVSYEQYF
DNA: TGTGCCTCGAGGGGGACAGGCGTCTCCTACGAGCAGTACTTC

D: -
J: TRBJ1-1
length: 12
V: TRBV5-4
size: -
CDR3: CASSFGGAEAFF
DNA: TGTGCCAGCAGCTTCGGAGGGGCTGAAGCTTTCTTT

D: TRBD1
J: TRBJ1-6
length: 17
V: TRBV15
size: -
CDR3: CATSRSPPGTANSPLHF
DNA: TGTGCCACCAGCAGATCCCCCCCCGGGACAGCAAATTCACCCCTCCACTTT

D: TRBD1
J: TRBJ1-4
length: 14
V: TRBV28
size: few
CDR3: CASSTGGMGEKLFF
DNA: TGTGCCAGCAGCACAGGGGGAATGGGTGAAAAACTGTTTTTT

D: -
J: TRBJ2-3
length: 11
V: TRBV19
size: -
CDR3: CASSRADTQYF
DNA: TGTGCCAGTAGTAGAGCAGATACGCAGTATTTT

D: -
J: TRBJ1-5
length: 13
V: TRBV11-2
size: -
CDR3: CASSLNENQPQHF
DNA: TGTGCCAGCAGCCTCAACGAGAATCAGCCCCAGCATTTT

D: -
J: TRBJ1-1
length: 14
V: TRBV4-2
size: -
CDR3: CASSPNDRNTEAFF
DNA: TGTGCCAGCAGCCCCAACGACAGGAACACTGAAGCTTTCTTT

D: -
J: TRBJ1-2
length: 15
V: TRBV28
size: -
CDR3: CASRPTDGLNYGYTF
DNA: TGTGCCAGCAGACCGACCGACGGGTTGAACTATGGCTACACCTTC

D: -
J: TRBJ2-5
length: 13
V: TRBV2
size: once
CDR3: CASTYDRQETQYF
DNA: TGTGCCAGCACCTACGACAGGCAAGAGACCCAGTACTTC

D: -
J: TRBJ1-6
length: 12
V: TRBV10-3
size: -
CDR3: CAIRGDLAPLHF
DNA: TGTGCCATCAGAGGCGACTTAGCGCCCCTCCACTTT

D: -
J: TRBJ1-6
length: 17
V: TRBV5-4
size: -
CDR3: CASTVQGRGSYNSPLHF
DNA: TGTGCCAGCACCGTACAGGGAAGGGGCTCCTATAATTCACCCCTCCACTTT

D: TRBD1
J: TRBJ1-1
length: 16
V: TRBV2
size: -
CDR3: CASSWNTGTGRAEAFF
DNA: TGTGCCAGCTCTTGGAATACCGGGACAGGAAGGGCTGAAGCTTTCTTT

D: -
J: TRBJ2-3
length: 18
V: TRBV11-2
size: -
CDR3: CASSLRTWGAGISDTQYF
DNA: TGTGCCAGCAGCTTAAGGACTTGGGGGGCTGGTATATCAGATACGCAGTATTTT

D: TRBD1
J: TRBJ1-6
length: 15
V: TRBV2
size: -
CDR3: CASSPSRGGRSPLHF
DNA: TGTGCCAGCAGTCCTTCCCGAGGGGGCCGGTCACCCCTCCACTTT

D: TRBD1
J: TRBJ2-7
length: 15
V: TRBV6-5
size: -
CDR3: CASSRRQGKSDEQYF
DNA: TGTGCCAGCAGCCGCCGACAGGGAAAGAGTGACGAGCAGTACTTC

D: -
J: TRBJ1-2
length: 17
V: TRBV19
size: -
CDR3: CASSLAGGVNSNYGYTF
DNA: TGTGCCAGTAGCCTGGCCGGGGGTGTCAACTCTAACTATGGCTACACCTTC

D: TRBD1
J: TRBJ1-2
length: 14
V: TRBV6-5
size: -
CDR3: CASSNRGGPYGYTF
DNA: TGTGCCAGCAGCAACAGGGGTGGGCCCTATGGCTACACCTTC

D: TRBD2
J: TRBJ2-7
length: 16
V: TRBV30
size: -
CDR3: CAWSVRGGRLRNEQYF
DNA: TGTGCCTGGAGTGTACGGGGCGGGAGATTGAGGAACGAGCAGTACTTC

D: -
J: TRBJ2-7
length: 13
V: TRBV11-2
size: few
CDR3: CASSFGERYEQYF
DNA: TGTGCCAGCAGCTTTGGGGAGCGTTACGAGCAGTACTTC

D: -
J: TRBJ1-2
length: 17
V: TRBV6-1
size: once
CDR3: CASSEGAARSLNYGYTF
DNA: TGTGCCAGCAGTGAAGGGGCAGCTAGAAGCCTCAACTATGGCTACACCTTC

D: TRBD1
J: TRBJ1-6
length: 18
V: TRBV5-1
size: -
CDR3: CASSSRDSFSSYNSPLHF
DNA: TGCGCCAGCAGCTCTCGGGACAGCTTCAGCTCCTATAATTCACCCCTCCACTTT

D: TRBD2
J: TRBJ2-1
length: 17
V: TRBV4-1
size: -
CDR3: CASSQSSSGGLYNEQFF
DNA: TGCGCCAGCAGCCAGTCATCCAGCGGGGGGCTTTACAATGAGCAGTTCTTC

D: -
J: TRBJ1-1
length: 11
V: TRBV6-1
size: -
CDR3: CAATRATEAFF
DNA: TGTGCCGCTACACGAGCCACTGAAGCTTTCTTT

D: TRBD2
J: TRBJ2-7
length: 14
V: TRBV6-1
size: -
CDR3: CASSELGGLDEQYF
DNA: TGTGCCAGCAGTGAGTTGGGGGGGTTGGACGAGCAGTACTTC

D: TRBD1
J: TRBJ1-2
length: 13
V: TRBV10-3
size: -
CDR3: CAIGADRGEGYTF
DNA: TGTGCCATCGGAGCTGACAGGGGTGAAGGCTACACCTTC

D: -
J: TRBJ2-1
length: 16
V: TRBV15
size: -
CDR3: CATSRELDSSYNEQFF
DNA: TGTGCCACCAGCAGAGAATTGGACAGCTCCTACAATGAGCAGTTCTTC

D: -
J: TRBJ2-3
length: 15
V: TRBV9
size: -
CDR3: CASSVGGGSTDTQYF
DNA: TGTGCCAGCAGCGTAGGTGGCGGAAGCACAGATACGCAGTATTTT

D: -
J: TRBJ2-2
length: 15
V: TRBV7-9
size: -
CDR3: CASSLAGDFTGELFF
DNA: TGTGCCAGCAGCTTAGCGGGAGACTTCACCGGGGAGCTGTTTTTT

D: -
J: TRBJ1-2
length: 15
V: TRBV5-1
size: -
CDR3: CASSLDRFEENGYTF
DNA: TGCGCCAGCAGCTTGGACAGGTTTGAGGAGAATGGCTACACCTTC

D: -
J: TRBJ2-7
length: 15
V: TRBV28
size: -
CDR3: CASSLVPGQAYEQYF
DNA: TGTGCCAGCAGTTTAGTCCCAGGGCAGGCCTACGAGCAGTACTTC

D: -
J: TRBJ1-2
length: 12
V: TRBV30
size: few
CDR3: CAWSQVNYGYTF
DNA: TGTGCCTGGAGCCAGGTTAACTATGGCTACACCTTC

D: -
J: TRBJ1-2
length: 16
V: TRBV7-9
size: -
CDR3: CASSLGGGGASYGYTF
DNA: TGTGCCAGCAGCTTAGGGGGCGGGGGCGCCTCGTATGGCTACACCTTC

D: -
J: TRBJ1-2
length: 15
V: TRBV5-1
size: few
CDR3: CASSLAETLNYGYTF
DNA: TGCGCCAGCAGCTTGGCAGAGACCCTTAACTATGGCTACACCTTC

D: -
J: TRBJ2-7
length: 15
V: TRBV6-6
size: -
CDR3: CASRANRGGAREQYF
DNA: TGTGCCAGCAGGGCCAACAGGGGAGGGGCGCGCGAGCAGTACTTC

D: TRBD1
J: TRBJ1-2
length: 16
V: TRBV10-3
size: -
CDR3: CAISESGQGPNYGYTF
DNA: TGTGCCATCAGTGAGTCAGGACAGGGCCCCAACTATGGCTACACCTTC

D: -
J: TRBJ1-6
length: 14
V: TRBV2
size: once
CDR3: CASSERHRTSPLHF
DNA: TGTGCCAGCAGTGAAAGGCATCGGACTTCACCCCTCCACTTT

D: TRBD2
J: TRBJ2-7
length: 15
V: TRBV14
size: -
CDR3: CASSHTSGSVHEQYF
DNA: TGTGCCAGCAGCCACACTAGCGGGAGCGTCCACGAGCAGTACTTC

D: -
J: TRBJ2-7
length: 12
V: TRBV18
size: few
CDR3: CASSITGTEQYF
DNA: TGTGCCAGCTCAATAACCGGTACCGAGCAGTACTTC

D: -
J: TRBJ2-3
length: 15
V: TRBV30
size: -
CDR3: CAWSLGLASTDTQYF
DNA: TGTGCCTGGAGTCTCGGGTTAGCGAGCACAGATACGCAGTATTTT

D: -
J: TRBJ2-5
length: 13
V: TRBV11-2
size: -
CDR3: CASSLEASVPQYF
DNA: TGTGCCAGCAGCTTAGAGGCCTCTGTGCCCCAGTACTTC

D: TRBD2
J: TRBJ2-3
length: 14
V: TRBV10-3
size: -
CDR3: CAIRATSGSDTQYF
DNA: TGTGCCATCAGAGCGACTAGCGGGAGCGATACGCAGTATTTT

D: TRBD1
J: TRBJ1-2
length: 13
V: TRBV19
size: -
CDR3: CASSARGDYGYTF
DNA: TGTGCCAGTAGTGCCAGGGGGGACTATGGCTACACCTTC